These T cell receptor beta chains were read from a single sample in a study of monozygotic twins with inflammatory bowel disease. After re-calling the 5' RACE reads, TCRdb lists one entry per CDR3 protein, DNA absent. The table lists 440,000 or so distinct CDR3 sequences. The sample consisted of blood. These receptors came from a human donor with ulcerative colitis or Crohn's disease, or a healthy co-twin of an affected twin (not recorded which). Each CDR3 is given with its conserved first and last residue.

TRBJ1-2 TRBV19 CASSTEGQGGGYTF
TRBJ2-1 TRBV19 CASSPQRDEQFF
TRBJ2-6 TRBV5-1 CASSSNAGSGANVLTF
TRBJ1-6 TRBV7-2 CASTHQGAANSPLHF
TRBJ1-1 TRBV5-4 CASSHDRVNTEAFF
TRBJ2-1 TRBV5-1 CASSSTLAASSYNEQFF
TRBJ2-7 TRBV20-1 CSADPGGTSYEQYF
TRBJ2-1 TRBV30 CAWRGGAGDEQFF
TRBJ2-7 TRBV19 CASSHGLAGAPYEQYF
TRBJ1-6 TRBV19 CASTLGRDSRSSYNSPLHF
TRBJ1-1 TRBV5-1 CASSLDRVIAFF
TRBJ2-4 TRBV10-3 CAKPSRPLAKNIQYF
TRBJ1-4 TRBV29-1 CSVWWKVNEKLFF
TRBJ2-6 TRBV10-3 CAISDFGGSGANVLTF
TRBJ2-1 TRBV2 CASSAGQSSYNEQFF
TRBJ1-1 TRBV6-1 CASQRIDRGNEAFF
TRBJ1-2 TRBV28 CASTPRVTGYGYTF
TRBJ2-3 TRBV3-1 CASSPRQRQPTDTQYF
TRBJ2-3 TRBV7-9 CASSSTGGFKDTQYF
TRBJ2-1 TRBV5-4 CASSLTSGHYNEQFF